This T cell receptor beta chain was captured in a study of regulatory T cells in long-lasting Graves disease (dated by TCRdb to 2020 to 2022). A note on the overall study: In the newly diagnosed Graves' disease group, patients had been taking antithyroid drugs for less than 3 months. Patients with persistent Graves' disease were compared with patients with newly diagnosed Graves' disease using TCR sequencing and RNA sequencing of peripheral blood. The study took place in China and was registered as a clinical trial. TCR sequencing covered 13 persistent and about 20 newly diagnosed Graves' disease patients, about 35 samples in total.

According to the study, the label for this sample's time point signals: newly diagnosed GD, antithyroid drugs for less than 3 months. For both TCR sequencing and RNA sequencing, RNA was extracted from PBMCs using TRIzol. The diagnosis of Graves' disease was made according to American Thyroid Association guidelines. Patients for the study were recruited at an endocrinology department in Xi'an, China. From each patient, 7.5 to 10 milliliters of peripheral blood was collected into an EDTA anticoagulant tube. PBMCs were isolated by Ficoll Paque Plus density gradient separation without further T cell sorting. An Agilent 2100 Bioanalyzer and agarose gel were used to check RNA quality, while a NanoDrop 2000 measured RNA concentration. Comments on this clonotype: Its recognized antigen is unknown. No base quality values were provided; no much bigger clone lies one nucleotide off.

The investigation overall reported the following: Preferential use of TRBV28, TRBJ1-2 and TRBJ2-5 was observed in persistent disease, whereas TRBV20-1 and TRBJ2-1 were favored in newly diagnosed disease. The authors acknowledged the small sample size as a limitation that may reduce accuracy. Only peripheral blood was studied, because thyroid tissue, the primary lesion, was inaccessible. Compared with newly diagnosed patients, patients with persistent Graves' disease had lower TCR Shannon entropy and fewer highly expanded clones, which suggests clonal expansion. Only the TCR beta chain was sequenced and analyzed. A larger number of public clonotypes was shared among persistent patients (under 3,000) than among newly diagnosed patients (around 970).

The library relied on multiplex PCR. The instrument given in TCRdb is Illumina HiSeq 4000. iRepertoire HTBI primers and Arm-PCR amplification of CDR3 regions were used to construct TCR beta libraries. Gel purification was performed on PCR products prior to sequencing. The original methods were these. Gene usage analysis of CDR3 amino acid clonotypes used the roughly 60 TRBV and 14 TRBJ segments found across samples. COPE and FqMerger were used to merge the filtered high-quality paired reads into contigs. Contigs were aligned with BLAST to IMGT TRBV, TRBD and TRBJ reference genes, and CDR3 was defined per IMGT. Highly expanded clones were defined as clonotypes with a frequency above 0.1%. Repertoire diversity was measured by Shannon entropy, and V-J evenness by the Gini coefficient. A clonotype found in more than one individual was treated as public. The public reads were quality trimmed at Q25 with fastp and then assembled into clones with MiXCR by TCRdb, keeping productive beta chains. Under each unique CDR3 protein, matching rows form one entry showing the most common genes and DNA. TCRdb's processing, not the study's, gives the V and J calls here. Within this sample are about 430,000 distinct CDR3 sequences, with approximately 15% of them counted one time only. Over 7.5% of the sample belongs to the ten largest clones.

Trimmed from V: 4 bases; trimmed from J: 5 bases; junction bases lacking a gene match: 7. Based on the germline V gene, the CDR1 and CDR2 sequences are SNHLY and FYNNEI. The CDR3 goes from the cysteine to the phenylalanine over 14 residues. The entry retains the CDR3 DNA only, 42 bases that are in frame from base 1. These data were also filed under a second study, of T cells in Graves' hyperthyroidism and ophthalmopathy. As the second paper documents: A patient counted as having stable Graves' hyperthyroidism if no progression to ophthalmopathy occurred over 18 months of follow-up. The hyperthyroidism patients were between 18 and 65 years old and newly diagnosed, with a disease duration of less than 2 months. Patients with uncontrolled infections, other autoimmune diseases, pregnancy or lactation were excluded. Clinical symptoms, serum thyroxine and TRAb, thyroid ultrasound, and orbital computed tomography formed the basis for the diagnoses. A first-round RT-PCR of the TCR CDR3 used the HTBI primer set with the Qiagen OneStep RT-PCR kit. Most expanded thyroid clonotypes (frequency above 0.001) were also detected in blood, a finding suggesting that blood repertoires may reflect thyroid immune responses. A 13 V-J signature model separated ophthalmopathy from stable hyperthyroidism, with about 88% sensitivity and about 81% specificity in cross-validation and 80%/75% in testing. In validation, progression to ophthalmopathy was predicted by the model with 70.59% sensitivity and about 72% specificity, a median of approximately 7.1 months before onset. To identify TCR V-J signatures that set the groups apart, the researchers used a discovery cohort of 90 to 100 patients, made up of 40 to 45 with Graves' ophthalmopathy and about 59 with stable Graves' hyperthyroidism. An independent validation cohort of 18 to 20 hyperthyroidism patients and about 16 patients who later progressed to ophthalmopathy tested prospective prediction of ophthalmopathy. For training and testing, the 80 to 100 patients in the discovery cohort were randomly divided in a 7:3 ratio. The study also compared thyroid tissue and blood T-cell repertoires from roughly six Graves' hyperthyroidism patients. After sampling, hyperthyroidism patients received methimazole starting at 30 mg daily, and ophthalmopathy patients received high-dose intravenous methylprednisolone. The libraries were constructed in a second round of multiplex PCR and then size-selected and purified. Libraries were sequenced paired-end with 100 bp reads on an Illumina HiSeq2000. SOAPnuke was used to process the raw data, throwing out any read that contained adapters or uncalled bases, had a mean Phred below 15, or lacked an exact constant-primer or identifier match. High-quality paired reads were merged using COPE v1.2.5, and each unique nucleotide sequence was defined as a clonotype. MiTCR v1.1 was used to align clonotypes to the IMGT TRBV, TRBD and TRBJ reference segments. Only V-J combinations with frequency above 0.0001, covering about 99% of repertoires, were analysed. The TCS score was defined as F50 (clonal expansion) divided by E x V (chaos), with BLOSUM62-based TCRdist calculated between CDR3 peptides within each V-J. Welch's t-statistics and random forest reduced 500 to 650 V-J features to roughly 13, which were used in a naive Bayes classifier (R e1071). No statistical method was used to fix the sample size in advance, and group allocation was not hidden from the investigators. According to the paper, TCR Vbeta CDR3 sequencing was carried out on approximately 140 peripheral blood samples, which came from around 43 ophthalmopathy, fewer than 80 hyperthyroidism and 17 progressor patients.

Sequences were derived from peripheral blood mononuclear cells (PBMCs), sampled at new diagnosis, from a patient treated with antithyroid drugs. This receptor was taken from a woman aged 40 to 50 with Graves disease. Donor details come from another sample of the same person, matched by shared clones. This sequence uses TRBV2 and TRBJ2-7, with 8 central nucleotides matching TRBD1. The CDR3 region reads CASSAPDRAHEQYF. The nucleotides read TGTGCCAGCAGTGCCCCGGACAGGGCCCACGAGCAGTACTTC.